The 9 T cell receptor beta chains in this list originate from one sample, sequenced in a study of CD8+ T cells in alopecia areata. Extraction of RNA preceded its reverse transcription into cDNA, which served as the sequencing template. The protocol was immunoSEQ multiplex PCR, while the TCRdb copy is restricted to in-frame clones and leaves out a portion. Of 55,000 to 75,000 clones in the sample, about 45% are singletons; the top ten hold about 15%. The sequences come from CD8+ T cells sorted from blood, collected at week 0. Receptor source: a human donor with alopecia areata.

This clone has a handful of counts. The V gene is TRBV6-5, the J gene TRBJ2-7, with 10 bases that match TRBD1. The germline CDR1 and CDR2 sequences are MNHEY and SVGAGI. CDR3 length: 14 amino acids. V lost 4 bases to trimming and J lost 3 bases; unmatched junction nucleotides: 3. CDR3 in amino acids: CASSWTGGLYEQYF. CDR3 in DNA: TGTGCCAGCAGTTGGACAGGGGGTCTCTACGAGCAGTACTTC.

The chain has TRBV28 and TRBJ2-7, with D uncertain. The CDR3 runs to 13 residues. Germline-derived CDR1 and CDR2 are MDHEN and SYDVKM. V was clipped by 6 bases and J by 2 bases, with 11 bases between them. As DNA, the CDR3 is TGTGCCAGCAGCCTGACGCAAGCCTACGAGCAGTACTTC. Protein sequence: CASSLTQAYEQYF.

This clone turned up a few times. The chain employs TRBV27 and TRBJ2-2; D tentatively reads TRBD1 or TRBD2 (5 bases each). Germline lookup yields CDR1 MNHEY and CDR2 SMNVEV (reference sequence). Deletions cut 7 bases from V and 1 base from J, with 13 bases between. This CDR3 contains 15 residues. The CDR3 region is CASTPGTLNTGELFF. CDR3 in DNA: TGTGCCAGCACGCCAGGGACCCTGAACACCGGGGAGCTGTTTTTT.

In this sample, this clone turned up a few times. This chain joins TRBV29-1 and TRBJ2-2; D gene unclear. The CDR3 runs to 16 residues. Germline lookup yields CDR1 SQVTM and CDR2 ANQGSEA. V was cut by 3 bases and J by 1 base, with 15 bases left in between. The CDR3 here is CSVELEEAWNTGELFF. In DNA form, the CDR3 reads TGCAGCGTTGAGTTGGAAGAGGCGTGGAACACCGGGGAGCTGTTTTTT.

The rearrangement uses TRBV29-1 and TRBJ2-4; possibly TRBD1 for D (6 bases). Germline loops: CDR1 SQVTM, CDR2 ANQGSEA. This CDR3 has 13 amino acids. Between the trimmed V and J ends, which lost 1 base and 6 bases, there was a span of 10 bases. CDR3 protein: CSVEGGPLNIQYF. In DNA form, the CDR3 reads TGCAGCGTTGAAGGGGGGCCCCTAAACATTCAGTACTTC.

CDR3 bases: TGTGCCAGCAGCCAAGCCCAACAGGGTAACTATGGCTACACCTTC. Its translation: CASSQAQQGNYGYTF. The rearrangement joins TRBV4-2 to TRBJ1-2; weak D call: TRBD1 (6 bases). This CDR3 comprises 15 residues. V lost 1 base and J 1 base, leaving 10 bases between the germline ends. Germline V gene sequence: CDR1 LGHNA, CDR2 YNFKEQ.

This clone has just a few counts. The chain links TRBV7-9 to TRBJ2-3; 10 bases align to TRBD2. The trim removed 5 bases at V and 4 bases at J, leaving 9 bases unmatched. The CDR3 consists of 16 residues. The V gene's germline CDR1 is SEHNR and CDR2 FQNEAQ (reference sequence). The CDR3 here is CASSASSGRTPDTQYF. DNA for the CDR3: TGTGCCAGCAGCGCATCTAGCGGGAGAACCCCAGATACGCAGTATTTT.

This chain uses TRBV11-2 with TRBJ2-7; D is possibly TRBD2 (5 bases). This CDR3 spans 12 amino acids. Germline V gene sequence: CDR1 SGHAT, CDR2 FQNNGV. Trimming cost V 5 bases and J 6 bases, with 11 bases left between them. CDR3 sequence reads: CASSPPGSEQYF. CDR3 in DNA: TGTGCCAGCAGCCCACCGGGGTCCGAGCAGTACTTC.

The rearrangement joins TRBV7-7 to TRBJ2-3, with 7 bases identical to TRBD1. The V gene end was trimmed by 6 bases and the J gene end by 6 bases; junction bases not matched to a gene: 15. Germline assignment: CDR1 SSHAT and CDR2 FNYEAQ (reference sequence). This CDR3 region has 16 residues. CDR3: CASRPIPPGQIDTQYF. DNA of the CDR3: TGTGCCAGCAGACCCATACCACCGGGACAGATCGATACGCAGTATTTT.